This TCR beta chain derives from a study of T cell changes during pregnancy in multiple sclerosis. Libraries were prepared by immunoSEQ multiplex PCR; TCRdb keeps only in-frame clonotypes and omits some of them. The sample records 50,000 to 65,000 clones, 90% being singletons. This receptor was identified in a female donor in good health, enrolled as a control in a pregnancy study. This material consisted of peripheral blood, taken in the first trimester of pregnancy.

CDR3 loop: CASTPLIWTSGSYEQYF. CDR3 in DNA: TGCGCCAGCACCCCCTTGATCTGGACTAGCGGGTCCTACGAGCAGTACTTC. The chain has TRBV5-1 and TRBJ2-5, with 11 nucleotides matching TRBD2. The J call may be in error: the DNA end matches TRBJ2-7 better. CDR1 and CDR2 (germline): SGHRS, YFSETQ. The CDR3 spans 17 residues.